A single sample is the source of the 27 T cell receptor beta chains below, sequenced in a study of cytomegalovirus exposure and HLA in healthy donors. It was with 60 Vbeta and 13 Jbeta primers that the PCR ran. The protocol was immunoSEQ multiplex PCR, while the TCRdb copy is restricted to in-frame clones and leaves out a portion. The sample lists some 130,000 clones; around nine tenths were seen once. Sequencing was carried out using PBMCs. The receptor source for this set is a woman between 25 and 40 years old in good health and CMV-seronegative.

In this sample, this clone turned up once. The chain carries TRBV6-1 and TRBJ2-1, with TRBD2 matching over 14 bases. V was pared by 4 bases and J by 9 bases, with 8 bases of the junction left unmatched. This CDR3 comprises 16 residues. The germline V gene has CDR1 MNHNS and CDR2 SASEGT. CDR3 region: CASSVRLAGGGSEQFF. The CDR3 bases are TGTGCCAGCAGTGTTCGACTAGCGGGAGGGGGTAGTGAGCAGTTCTTC.

The chain uses TRBV28 and TRBJ2-2; maybe TRBD1 (6 bases). The V gene's germline CDR1 is MDHEN and CDR2 SYDVKM. The CDR3 contains 14 residues. With 8 bases removed from V and 0 bases from J, the gap between germline ends came to 10 bases. The CDR3 sequence is CASRQGPNTGELFF. In DNA form, the CDR3 reads TGTGCCAGCCGGCAGGGGCCGAACACCGGGGAGCTGTTTTTT. The whole variable domain, filled in from reference TRBV28 and TRBJ2-2, reads DVKVTQSSRYLVKRTGEKVFLECVQDMDHENMFWYRQDPGLGLRLIYFSYDVKMKEKGDIPEGYSVSREKKERFSLILESASTNQTSMYLCASRQGPNTGELFFGEGSRLTVL.

J is TRBJ2-3 and V is TRBV10-3; 9 nucleotides agree with TRBD2. Germline lookup yields CDR1 ENHRY and CDR2 SYGVKD. The CDR3 has 17 amino acids. Losses at the gene ends were 0 bases for V and 4 bases for J; bases not matched to a gene: 8. CDR3 amino acids: CAISESLLAGNADTQYF. In DNA, the CDR3 is TGTGCCATCAGTGAGTCGTTGCTAGCGGGAAACGCAGATACGCAGTATTTT.

The chain couples TRBV28 to TRBJ2-1, with D unresolved. This CDR3 contains 12 residues. Trimming took 5 bases from V and 6 from J, leaving 8 bases between them. The germline V gene encodes CDR1 MDHEN and CDR2 SYDVKM. The DNA for the CDR3 is TGTGCCAGCAGTAGAGGAATCAATGAGCAGTTCTTC. It translates to CASSRGINEQFF.

In this sample, this clone turned up once. The chain recombines TRBV4-1 with TRBJ2-1; D perhaps matches TRBD2 (6 bases). The CDR3 extends over 16 amino acids. V lost 4 bases to trimming and J lost 8 bases, with 21 bases between them. Germline assignment: CDR1 MGHRA and CDR2 YSYEKL. The CDR3 spells CASSRLPGGNWYEQFF. The CDR3 DNA reads TGCGCCAGCAGCCGCCTCCCCGGCGGGAATTGGTATGAGCAGTTCTTC.

This chain uses TRBV7-2 with TRBJ2-7; 11 bases map to TRBD2. Germline V gene data show CDR1 as SGHTA and CDR2 as FQGNSA. V shed 4 bases, J shed 6 bases, and the junction held 11 bases outside the gene matches. CDR3 length: 16 residues. The CDR3 loop is CASSYTPGLAVGEQYF. The CDR3, as DNA: TGTGCCAGCAGCTACACACCGGGACTAGCGGTAGGCGAGCAGTACTTC.

The V call is TRBV5-8, the J call TRBJ1-5, with D unresolved. Germline-derived CDR1 and CDR2 are SGHTS and YDEGEE. Trimming took off 1 base at V and 9 bases at J, with 11 bases between the two ends. This CDR3 contains 13 residues. CDR3 protein: CASSLFRSAPQHF. CDR3 sequence (DNA): TGTGCCAGCAGCTTGTTCCGAAGCGCGCCCCAGCATTTT.

Comments on this clone: The same CDR3 arises from other DNA sequences in this sample as well. The rearrangement joins TRBV6-4 to TRBJ1-1; tentative D call: TRBD1 (5 bases). Trimming shortened V by 0 bases and J by 5 bases, and 10 bases separated the two germline ends. This CDR3 is built from 14 residues. Germline V gives CDR1 MRHNA, CDR2 SNTAGT. The CDR3 sequence is CASSDSSRGTEAFF. In nucleotides, the CDR3 is TGTGCCAGCAGTGACTCTAGCCGGGGGACTGAAGCTTTCTTT.

This clone came up once. The J gene is TRBJ2-6, the V gene TRBV19; TRBD1 matches 8 bases. Trimming took 5 bases from V and 1 from J; bases not matched to a gene: 4. Germline lookup yields CDR1 LNHDA and CDR2 SQIVND (reference sequence). This CDR3 is built from 16 residues. The CDR3 DNA reads TGTGCCAGTAGTTGGCGACAGGGGTCTGGGGCCAACGTCCTGACTTTC. It encodes CASSWRQGSGANVLTF.

The rearrangement uses TRBV5-1 and TRBJ2-1; 12 bases line up with TRBD2. CDR1 and CDR2 from the germline V gene are SGHRS and YFSETQ. The CDR3 runs 17 residues. Trimming at V came to 2 bases and at J to 6 bases, leaving 9 bases not matched to a gene. Here the CDR3 DNA reads TGCGCCAGCAGCTTTCCCCGCGGGACTAGCGGGCCCAATGAGCAGTTCTTC. The encoded protein is CASSFPRGTSGPNEQFF.

The J gene is TRBJ2-5, the V gene TRBV7-8; the match to TRBD1 covers 9 bases. The DNA matches TRBJ2-7 better at its end, which makes the J call doubtful. Germline assignment: CDR1 SGHVS and CDR2 FQNEAQ. The CDR3 is 14 residues long. The CDR3 is CASSDGTGMYEQYF. CDR3 in DNA: TGTGCCAGCAGCGACGGGACAGGGATGTACGAGCAGTACTTC.

The chain joins TRBV28 to TRBJ2-3; TRBD2 matches 11 bases. CDR1 and CDR2 (germline): MDHEN, SYDVKM. V dropped 2 bases and J dropped 8; count of bases not matched to a gene: 3. This CDR3 region has 14 residues. The CDR3 nucleotides read TGTGCCAGCAGTTTAGGCCTAGCGGGGGGTACGCAGTATTTT. Translated: CASSLGLAGGTQYF.

This chain uses TRBV5-1 with TRBJ2-2; D unresolved. This CDR3 region has 14 residues. CDR1 and CDR2 from the germline V gene are SGHRS and YFSETQ. Deletions cut 1 base from V and 4 bases from J, with 8 bases between. The CDR3 bases are TGCGCCAGCAGCTTGTACAGCCCCACCGGGGAGCTGTTTTTT. Its translation: CASSLYSPTGELFF. The full variable domain, its missing parts supplied by reference TRBV5-1 and TRBJ2-2, is KAGVTQTPRYLIKTRGQQVTLSCSPISGHRSVSWYQQTPGQGLQFLFEYFSETQRNKGNFPGRFSGRQFSNSRSEMNVSTLELGDSALYLCASSLYSPTGELFFGEGSRLTVL.

This sequence joins TRBV2 and TRBJ2-3, with 8 nucleotides matching TRBD1. V shed 5 bases and J 5 bases; nucleotides not matched to a gene: 18. This CDR3 is built from 18 residues. Germline CDR1 reads SNHLY; CDR2 reads FYNNEI. The CDR3 coding sequence is TGTGCCAGCAGTTCGCCCCCTGGGGCAGGGGGCCTGGTAGATACGCAGTATTTT. This sequence encodes CASSSPPGAGGLVDTQYF.

The chain is built from TRBV7-3 and TRBJ1-1, with 7 bases lining up with TRBD1. V gave up 2 bases and J gave up 4 bases; unmatched junction bases: 1. This CDR3 is built from 13 residues. The germline V gene encodes CDR1 SGHTA and CDR2 FQGTGA. The CDR3 DNA reads TGTGCCAGCAGCTTACAGGGGGTCACTGAAGCTTTCTTT. This translates into CASSLQGVTEAFF.

The chain joins TRBV2 to TRBJ2-1; TRBD1 matches 10 bases. The V gene end was trimmed by 2 bases and the J gene end by 8 bases; junction bases not matched to a gene: 6. There are 15 residues in the CDR3. From germline, CDR1 is SNHLY and CDR2 FYNNEI. Written as DNA, the CDR3 is TGTGCCAGCAGTGAAATTGGGACAGGGGCCGATGAGCAGTTCTTC. Translation: CASSEIGTGADEQFF.

The gene calls are TRBV5-4 and TRBJ1-1, with D uncertain. Germline-derived CDR1 and CDR2 are SGHNT and YYREEE (reference sequence). The CDR3 runs 13 residues. V shed 4 bases and J shed 2 bases, with 9 bases lying between them. DNA for the CDR3: TGTGCCAGCAGCGGCGGGATTAACACTGAAGCTTTCTTT. This encodes CASSGGINTEAFF. Full variable domain (rest looked up from reference TRBV5-4 and TRBJ1-1): ETGVTQSPTHLIKTRGQQVTLRCSSQSGHNTVSWYQQALGQGPQFIFQYYREEENGRGNFPPRFSGLQFPNYSSELNVNALELDDSALYLCASSGGINTEAFFGQGTRLTVV.

The V and J genes are TRBV5-1 and TRBJ2-5; 11 nucleotides agree with TRBD2. CDR3 size: 15 residues. Germline lookup yields CDR1 SGHRS and CDR2 YFSETQ. V gave up 7 bases and J gave up 5 bases; unmatched junction bases: 10. CDR3 bases: TGCGCCAGCTCCAGACTAGCGGGGCCCACGGAGACCCAGTACTTC. Its protein product is CASSRLAGPTETQYF.

The chain is built from TRBV7-9 and TRBJ1-1, with 10 bases identical to TRBD1. There are 15 residues in the CDR3. V dropped 5 bases and J dropped 5; count of bases not matched to a gene: 8. CDR1 is SEHNR and CDR2 is FQNEAQ in the germline V gene (reference sequence). The CDR3 loop is CASSPPTGGETEAFF. CDR3 coding DNA: TGTGCCAGCAGCCCCCCGACAGGGGGCGAAACTGAAGCTTTCTTT.

The CDR3 coding sequence is TGTGCCAGCAGCCCGGCGGCGGCCGGGACAGCTTCTGGCGGGGAGCTGTTTTTT. Its protein is CASSPAAAGTASGGELFF. The chain has TRBV5-4 and TRBJ2-2, with 7 bases identical to TRBD1. The CDR3 is made up of 18 amino acids. Trimming at V came to 4 bases and at J to 7 bases, leaving 19 bases not matched to a gene. Looked up from germline, CDR1 is SGHNT and CDR2 is YYREEE (reference sequence).

CDR3 nucleotide sequence: TGCGCCAGCAGCCAAGGAGCGGGAGGGGGTTACGAGCAGTACTTC. It encodes CASSQGAGGGYEQYF. The chain carries TRBV4-3 and TRBJ2-7; 10 bases line up with TRBD2. The ends lost 1 base at V and 4 bases at J; junction bases unmatched: 4. Germline lookup yields CDR1 LGHNA and CDR2 YSLEER. The CDR3 is 15 residues long.

The rearrangement links TRBV27 to TRBJ2-5, with TRBD2 matching 7 bases. Germline V lookup: CDR1 MNHEY, CDR2 SMNVEV (reference sequence). V shed 4 bases, J shed 7 bases, and the junction held 6 bases outside the gene matches. The CDR3 runs 13 residues. This CDR3 reads CASSSGLGGTQYF. The CDR3 DNA sequence: TGTGCCAGCAGTTCCGGACTAGGAGGGACCCAGTACTTC.

The rearrangement joins TRBV18 to TRBJ1-2, with 7 bases fitting TRBD1. V gave up 1 base and J gave up 7 bases; unmatched junction bases: 3. The germline V gene has CDR1 KGHSH and CDR2 LQKENI. The length of the CDR3 is 13 residues. The DNA of the CDR3 is TGTGCCAGCTCACCACAGGGGGCGCGTGGCTACACCTTC. This translates into CASSPQGARGYTF.

This chain uses TRBV7-2 with TRBJ2-7; TRBD2 might be the D (6 bases). Germline lookup yields CDR1 SGHTA and CDR2 FQGNSA. The germline V and J ends were trimmed by 5 bases and 5 bases, with 16 bases remaining between them. The CDR3 covers 14 residues. The CDR3 region is CASSLMGGNHEQYF. CDR3 in DNA: TGTGCCAGCAGCCTTATGGGAGGTAACCACGAGCAGTACTTC.

This clone appeared a single time. The rearrangement links TRBV7-2 to TRBJ2-1; tentative D call: TRBD2 (5 bases). The CDR3 length is 15 residues. The ends were cut back, 4 bases at V and 2 bases at J, with 12 bases in the middle. Germline V gene data show CDR1 as SGHTA and CDR2 as FQGNSA. This chain's CDR3 is CASSSRGLAYNEQFF. The CDR3 bases are TGTGCCAGCAGCTCCCGAGGACTGGCCTACAATGAGCAGTTCTTC.

The chain employs TRBV28 and TRBJ1-2; D possibly corresponds to TRBD1 (6 bases). Germline lookup yields CDR1 MDHEN and CDR2 SYDVKM. Trimming took 5 bases from V and 8 from J, leaving 18 bases between them. This CDR3 is built from 14 residues. CDR3 in DNA: TGTGCCAGCAGTCCCCGCAGGGGACGCGAAGGCTACACCTTC. Its protein is CASSPRRGREGYTF.

This rearrangement joins TRBV7-9 to TRBJ2-1; 8 positions match TRBD2. With 5 bases clipped from V and 8 bases from J, the junction kept 5 bases outside the gene matches. The germline V gene encodes CDR1 SEHNR and CDR2 FQNEAQ (reference sequence). This CDR3 is built from 13 residues. CDR3 DNA: TGTGCCAGCAGCCTGCTAGCGGGCGATGAGCAGTTCTTC. Amino acids: CASSLLAGDEQFF. Supplemented by reference TRBV7-9 and TRBJ2-1, the full variable domain reads DTGVSQNPRHKITKRGQNVTFRCDPISEHNRLYWYRQTLGQGPEFLTYFQNEAQLEKSRLLSDRFSAERPKGSFSTLEIQRTEQGDSAMYLCASSLLAGDEQFFGPGTRLTVL.